The 22 T cell receptor beta chains below come from one sample, sequenced in a study of OX40 agonist ivuxolimab in advanced cancers. TCRdb's table, derived via immunoSEQ multiplex PCR, lists solely in-frame clones and lacks some. The sample carries around 38,000 clones, 80% to 95% recorded once. Here the sequenced sample was CD4+ or CD8+ T cells sorted from blood, taken in a trial of the OX40 agonist ivuxolimab. Every receptor here comes from an adult with an advanced solid tumor such as melanoma, head and neck, liver or kidney cancer.

This clone was detected once. This chain joins TRBV28 and TRBJ1-5; D gene ambiguous. Germline V lookup: CDR1 MDHEN, CDR2 SYDVKM. Between the trimmed V and J ends, which lost 3 bases and 4 bases, there was a span of 4 bases. This CDR3 contains 12 residues. The CDR3 here is CASSFPNQPQHF. In DNA, the CDR3 is TGTGCCAGCAGTTTCCCTAATCAGCCCCAGCATTTT.

This chain links TRBV7-2 with TRBJ2-1, with a possible D match to TRBD1 (6 bases). The length of the CDR3 is 15 residues. Germline CDR1 SGHTA, CDR2 FQGNSA. Trimming pared 5 bases from V and 6 bases from J, leaving 17 bases between. In nucleotides, the CDR3 is TGTGCCAGCAGCCCCAATTCAGGGGCTTTCAATGAGCAGTTCTTC. It codes for CASSPNSGAFNEQFF.

Only a few counts were recorded for this clone. The chain recombines TRBV28 with TRBJ2-7; D might be TRBD1 (6 bases). V lost 4 bases to trimming and J lost 2 bases, with 15 bases between them. Germline V gives CDR1 MDHEN, CDR2 SYDVKM. This CDR3 comprises 15 residues. CDR3 DNA: TGTGCCAGCAGTTCCGGCCGGGACACTCCCTACGAGCAGTACGTC. As protein: CASSSGRDTPYEQYV.

The chain links TRBV6-5 to TRBJ2-7; possible D gene TRBD2, 6 bases. Germline CDR1 reads MNHEY; CDR2 reads SVGAGI. The CDR3 totals 13 residues. V was clipped by 10 bases and J by 3 bases, with 16 bases between them. For the CDR3, the DNA is TGTGCCACCGGTAGCGGTGCGGACTACGAGCAGTACGTC. It specifies CATGSGADYEQYV.

Within the sample, this clone is medium-sized. V usage is TRBV1 and J usage is TRBJ1-2; the table's D call of TRBD1 was not tested on the DNA. TRBV1 is a recognized pseudogene. This CDR3 spans 16 amino acids. CDR3: CTSSQGGQGRFYGYTF. The CDR3 nucleotides are TGCACCAGCAGCCAGGGCGGACAGGGAAGGTTTTATGGCTACACCTTC.

DNA of the CDR3: TGTGCCAGCAGCCACCAGGAAACGGGCTATAATTCACCCCTCCACTTT. This gives the protein CASSHQETGYNSPLHF. The chain uses TRBV7-8 and TRBJ1-6; D remains unclear. Between the trimmed V and J ends, which lost 5 bases and 3 bases, there was a span of 14 bases. Germline-derived CDR1 and CDR2 are SGHVS and FQNEAQ. CDR3 length equals 16 residues.

This chain uses TRBV9 with TRBJ2-1; 9 bases map to TRBD2. CDR1 SGDLS and CDR2 YYNGEE come from the germline V gene. V dropped 5 bases and J dropped 7; count of bases not matched to a gene: 7. The CDR3 runs 14 residues. CDR3 amino acids: CASSRSGSRNEQFF. In nucleotides, the CDR3 is TGTGCCAGCAGTCGTAGCGGGAGCCGTAATGAGCAGTTCTTC.

The gene calls are TRBV5-5 and TRBJ1-4; D call uncertain. This CDR3 has 11 residues. Germline CDR1 SGHKS, CDR2 YYEKEE (reference sequence). V was pared by 4 bases and J by 5 bases, with 3 bases between. The CDR3 loop reads CASSDNEKLFF. As DNA, the CDR3 is TGTGCCAGCAGCGACAATGAAAAACTGTTTTTT.

V is TRBV19 and J is TRBJ1-5; no reliable D call. Per germline, CDR1 LNHDA and CDR2 SQIVND (reference sequence). The CDR3 contains 13 residues. V lost 6 bases to trimming and J lost 0 bases, with 6 bases between them. As DNA, the CDR3 is TGTGCCAGTAGGACGGATAGCAATCAGCCCCAGCATTTT. Amino acid sequence: CASRTDSNQPQHF.

The chain recombines TRBV9 with TRBJ2-1; TRBD2 matches 12 bases. In germline, CDR1 is SGDLS, CDR2 YYNGEE. This CDR3 has 17 residues. The J segment lost 5 bases and the V segment lost 2 bases, leaving 8 bases of the junction unmatched. The DNA for the CDR3 is TGTGCCAGCAGCGTGACTGGGACTAGCGGGCCCCACAATGAGCAGTTCTTC. Translating gives CASSVTGTSGPHNEQFF.

V gene TRBV7-9 combines with J gene TRBJ2-2; possible D gene TRBD2, 5 bases. The CDR3 covers 17 residues. The V gene lost 2 bases and the J gene lost 1 base, with 14 bases spanning the gap. Germline CDR1 is SEHNR and CDR2 is FQNEAQ (reference sequence). In DNA form, the CDR3 reads TGTGCCAGCAGCTTATTCGGACGAGGGATGAACACCGGGGAGCTGTTTTTT. Amino acid sequence: CASSLFGRGMNTGELFF.

The sample holds one count of this clone. This chain uses TRBV25-1 with TRBJ1-1; D ambiguous. Per the germline V gene, CDR1 is MGHDK and CDR2 is SYGVNS. The ends were cut back, 1 base at V and 5 bases at J, with 8 bases in the middle. The CDR3 is 13 residues long. In nucleotides, the CDR3 is TGTGCCAGCAGTGAATGGGGAGGGACTGAAGCTTTCTTT. It specifies CASSEWGGTEAFF. The entire variable domain, with the rest obtained from reference TRBV25-1 and TRBJ1-1, is as follows: EADIYQTPRYLVIGTGKKITLECSQTMGHDKMYWYQQDPGMELHLIHYSYGVNSTEKGDLSSESTVSRIRTEHFPLTLESARPSHTSQYLCASSEWGGTEAFFGQGTRLTVV.

The CDR3 spells CASSAGSPTYNEQFF. The CDR3 bases are TGTGCCAGCAGCGCGGGATCCCCGACCTACAATGAGCAGTTCTTC. This chain links TRBV7-6 with TRBJ2-1; tentatively, D is TRBD2 (6 bases). Trimming took off 5 bases at V and 2 bases at J, with 13 bases between the two ends. The CDR3 spans 15 residues. Germline V lookup: CDR1 SGHVS, CDR2 FNYEAQ.

This clone was seen a single time. The J gene is TRBJ2-5, the V gene TRBV7-9; D might be TRBD2 (6 bases). The V end was cut by 4 bases, the J end by 1 base, with 10 bases between. Germline CDR1 and CDR2: SEHNR and FQNEAQ (reference sequence). The CDR3 has 14 residues. The CDR3 DNA is TGTGCCAGCAGCTCCTTGGAGGGCCAAGAGACCCAGTACTTC. This gives the protein CASSSLEGQETQYF.

This chain uses TRBV5-4 with TRBJ2-1; TRBD2 is a possible D gene (5 bases). Trimming pared 1 base from V and 5 bases from J, leaving 7 bases between. The germline V gene encodes CDR1 SGHNT and CDR2 YYREEE (reference sequence). This CDR3 spans 13 amino acids. The CDR3 coding sequence is TGTGCCAGCAGCTTGCGAGCGGACAATGAGCAGTTCTTC. Translated: CASSLRADNEQFF.

V is TRBV6-5 and J is TRBJ2-5; no reliable D call. Germline V gives CDR1 MNHEY, CDR2 SVGAGI. The V and J ends lost 5 bases and 5 bases respectively, with 12 bases between them. The CDR3 length is 13 residues. CDR3 loop: CASSTDPAETQYF. DNA of the CDR3: TGTGCCAGCAGTACGGACCCCGCGGAGACCCAGTACTTC.

The chain uses TRBV7-6 and TRBJ2-3; 11 bases are a match to TRBD2. This CDR3 region has 15 residues. Germline assignment: CDR1 SGHVS and CDR2 FNYEAQ. V shed 3 bases and J 3 bases; nucleotides not matched to a gene: 2. The CDR3 nucleotides read TGTGCCAGCAGCTTCACTAGCGGGAGAACAGATACGCAGTATTTT. Translating gives CASSFTSGRTDTQYF.

In its sample, this clone was seen once. The chain has TRBV5-6 and TRBJ2-7; D gene ambiguous. Looked up from germline, CDR1 is SGHDT and CDR2 is YYEEEE. The CDR3 sequence is 15 residues long. V lost 2 bases and J lost 6, with 18 bases in between. CDR3 coding DNA: TGTGCCAGCAGCTTAGGCGGAACCGACCCGAGCGAGCAGTACGTC. Translated: CASSLGGTDPSEQYV.

This clone was observed once. The chain is built from TRBV25-1 and TRBJ2-7, with TRBD2 matching over 11 bases. The CDR3 is 17 residues long. J was trimmed by 4 bases and V by 9 bases; bases with no gene match: 17. The germline V gene has CDR1 MGHDK and CDR2 SYGVNS. CDR3 bases: TGTGCCAGGGGAGAGGGACTAGCGGAAGGAGGGAAATACGAGCAGTACGTC. This encodes CARGEGLAEGGKYEQYV.

V and J are TRBV7-6 and TRBJ2-2, with 10 nucleotides matching TRBD2. Germline V lookup: CDR1 SGHVS, CDR2 FNYEAQ. Unmatched junction bases numbered 3, after V lost 5 bases and J lost 0 bases. The CDR3 sequence is 16 residues long. CDR3 loop: CASSPGLAANTGELFF. CDR3 nucleotide sequence: TGTGCCAGCAGCCCCGGACTAGCGGCGAACACCGGGGAGCTGTTTTTT.

This clone was recorded once. The CDR3 sequence is CASSVTSGRETQYF. The CDR3 DNA reads as TGTGCCAGCAGCGTGACTAGCGGGAGAGAGACCCAGTACTTC. This chain connects TRBV28 to TRBJ2-5, with 12 bases identical to TRBD2. Germline trimming cut 6 bases from V and 4 bases from J; bases unmatched to any gene: 3. Germline V gene data show CDR1 as MDHEN and CDR2 as SYDVKM. The CDR3 has 14 amino acids.

This CDR3 is CAITKSVAGQGEQFF. The CDR3 nucleotides read TGTGCCATCACCAAATCTGTGGCAGGACAGGGTGAGCAGTTCTTC. The J gene is TRBJ2-1, the V gene TRBV10-3; the match to TRBD1 covers 8 bases. CDR1 and CDR2 (germline): ENHRY, SYGVKD. With 7 bases clipped from V and 9 bases from J, the junction kept 14 bases outside the gene matches. The CDR3 sequence is 15 residues long.